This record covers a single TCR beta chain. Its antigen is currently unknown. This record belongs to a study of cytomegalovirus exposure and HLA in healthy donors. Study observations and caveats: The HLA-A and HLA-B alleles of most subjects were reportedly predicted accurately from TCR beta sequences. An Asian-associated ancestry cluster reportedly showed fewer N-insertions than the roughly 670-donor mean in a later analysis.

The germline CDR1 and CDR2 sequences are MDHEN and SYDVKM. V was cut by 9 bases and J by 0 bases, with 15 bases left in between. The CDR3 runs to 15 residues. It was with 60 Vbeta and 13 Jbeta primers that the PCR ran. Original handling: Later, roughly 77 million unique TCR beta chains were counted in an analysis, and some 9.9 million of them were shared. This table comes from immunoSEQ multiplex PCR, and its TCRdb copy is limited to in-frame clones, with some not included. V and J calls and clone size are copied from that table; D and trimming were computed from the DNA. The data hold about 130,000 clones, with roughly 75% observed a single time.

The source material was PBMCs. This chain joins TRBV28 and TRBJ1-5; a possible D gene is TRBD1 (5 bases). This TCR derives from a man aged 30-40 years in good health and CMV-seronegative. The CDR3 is CASRDRSYSNQPQHF. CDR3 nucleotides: TGTGCCAGTAGAGACAGATCCTATAGCAATCAGCCCCAGCATTTT. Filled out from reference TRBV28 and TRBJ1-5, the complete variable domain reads DVKVTQSSRYLVKRTGEKVFLECVQDMDHENMFWYRQDPGLGLRLIYFSYDVKMKEKGDIPEGYSVSREKKERFSLILESASTNQTSMYLCASRDRSYSNQPQHFGDGTRLSIL.